The next 9 T cell receptor beta chains were all read from a single sample in a study of T cells after yellow fever vaccination. Using its own MiXCR run on the 5' RACE reads, TCRdb lists one record per CDR3 protein. The sample lists about 300,000 distinct CDR3 sequences, 7.5% to 9.5% occurring once. Sequenced here: CD4+ T cells sorted from PBMCs, sampled 5 days after the yellow fever booster vaccination. The receptors stem from a man younger than 30 who received the YFV17D yellow fever vaccine.

The chain carries TRBV4-3 and TRBJ1-6; D gene uncertain. The CDR3 spans 16 residues. V lost 1 base to trimming and J lost 5 bases, with 12 bases between them. Germline V gene sequence: CDR1 LGHNA, CDR2 YSLEER. In DNA, the CDR3 is TGCGCCAGCAGCCAAGGGTTGCCTAACGATAATTCACCCCTCCACTTT. Amino acids: CASSQGLPNDNSPLHF.

The V and J genes are TRBV20-1 and TRBJ1-4; 8 bases align to TRBD1. Unmatched junction bases numbered 8, after V lost 1 base and J lost 7 bases. The CDR3 is made up of 15 amino acids. Germline-derived CDR1 and CDR2 are DFQATT and SNEGSKA (reference sequence). CDR3 in DNA: TGCAGTGCTAGAGCGCAGGGGGCGCGGTCTGAAAAACTGTTTTTT. This gives the protein CSARAQGARSEKLFF.

The chain combines TRBV4-2 with TRBJ2-1; 8 nucleotides align to TRBD2. This CDR3 spans 16 amino acids. CDR1 LGHNA and CDR2 YNFKEQ come from the germline V gene. Unmatched junction bases numbered 8, after V lost 0 bases and J lost 7 bases. The CDR3 reads CASSQELASGGNEQFF. The CDR3 nucleotides read TGTGCCAGCAGCCAAGAACTCGCCAGCGGGGGAAATGAGCAGTTCTTC.

This clonotype was recorded many times. J is TRBJ2-1 and V is TRBV6-5; perhaps TRBD1 as D (5 bases). The germline gives CDR1 MNHEY, CDR2 SVGAGI. The CDR3 sequence is 12 residues long. The germline V and J ends were trimmed by 7 bases and 5 bases, with 9 bases remaining between them. The CDR3 nucleotides read TGTGCCAGCACCGAAGGGGACAATGAGCAGTTCTTC. It is translated as CASTEGDNEQFF.

In this sample, this clonotype turned up a few times. V usage is TRBV7-2 and J usage is TRBJ1-5, with D uncertain. V lost 0 bases and J 3 bases, leaving 9 bases between the germline ends. Germline-derived CDR1 and CDR2 are SGHTA and FQGNSA. The CDR3 spans 15 residues. As DNA, the CDR3 is TGTGCCAGCAGCTTAGCGGCCGTTTACAATCAGCCCCAGCATTTT. It translates to CASSLAAVYNQPQHF.

This clonotype turned up a few times. The chain uses TRBV12-3 or TRBV12-4 and TRBJ2-7, with TRBD1 matching over 7 bases. The CDR3 has 13 residues. The junction had 2 bases not matched to a gene; V was cut back by 6 bases and J by 0 bases. The CDR3 sequence: CASRRDSSYEQYF. The CDR3 DNA is TGTGCCAGCAGACGGGACAGCTCCTACGAGCAGTACTTC.

V gene TRBV5-4 combines with J gene TRBJ1-4; 8 nucleotides agree with TRBD1. The CDR3 loop spans 16 amino acids. V lost 4 bases to trimming and J lost 5 bases; unmatched junction nucleotides: 10. The V gene's germline CDR1 is SGHNT and CDR2 YYREEE (reference sequence). CDR3 amino acids: CASSPTTGTGNEKLFF. CDR3 bases: TGTGCCAGCAGCCCCACGACCGGGACAGGAAATGAAAAACTGTTTTTT.

The sample holds a few counts of this clonotype. The V and J genes are TRBV7-2 and TRBJ1-2; D gene uncertain. V gave up 2 bases and J gave up 8 bases, with 15 bases separating them. This CDR3 has 14 amino acids. Per germline, CDR1 SGHTA and CDR2 FQGNSA. CDR3 in DNA: TGTGCCAGCAGCTTATCAGGAACGGAGTCCGGCTACACCTTC. It translates to CASSLSGTESGYTF.

This chain joins TRBV20-1 and TRBJ1-1, with unresolved D. CDR1 is DFQATT, CDR2 SNEGSKA, per germline (reference sequence). The V gene lost 5 bases and the J gene lost 7 bases, with 17 bases spanning the gap. The length of the CDR3 is 13 residues. CDR3 coding DNA: TGCAGTGCTCCCTACCCGGGGAGGCTTGAAGCTTTCTTT. Residues: CSAPYPGRLEAFF.